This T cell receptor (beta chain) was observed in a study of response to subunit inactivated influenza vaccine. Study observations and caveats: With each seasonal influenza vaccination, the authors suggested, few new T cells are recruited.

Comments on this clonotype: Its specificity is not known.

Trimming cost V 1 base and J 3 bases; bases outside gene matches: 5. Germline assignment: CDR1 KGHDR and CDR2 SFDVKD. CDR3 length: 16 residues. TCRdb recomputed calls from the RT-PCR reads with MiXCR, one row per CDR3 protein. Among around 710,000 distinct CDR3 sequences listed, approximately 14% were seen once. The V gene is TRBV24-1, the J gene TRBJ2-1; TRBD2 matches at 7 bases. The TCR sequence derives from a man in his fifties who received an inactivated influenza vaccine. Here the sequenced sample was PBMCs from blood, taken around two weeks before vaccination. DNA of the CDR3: TGTGCCACCAGTGATTTCGGCCAGCGGGGCTACAATGAGCAGTTCTTC. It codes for CATSDFGQRGYNEQFF.